Below, one TCR beta chain is given with its context. Original analysis: Reference gene primer amplification in the assay estimated nucleated cell counts. Repertoires were generated with immunoSEQ multiplex PCR, while TCRdb's copy carries only in-frame clones and drops some. V, J and clone size are those of that table, while D and trimming were read from the DNA. This table holds 110,000 to 150,000 clones, roughly 88% found once. The germline V gene has CDR1 SGHVS and CDR2 FQNEAQ. The ends lost 6 bases at V and 3 bases at J; junction bases unmatched: 5. CDR3 size: 15 residues. This record belongs to a study of blood T cell repertoires in COVID-19. Assignment of participants to cohorts was predicated upon participant-reported clinical history.

This sequence originates from a man in his fifties who had recovered from COVID-19. The sequencing sample was made of PBMCs or T cells enriched from blood (not recorded which). This chain uses TRBV7-8 with TRBJ1-3; 10 bases fit TRBD1. CDR3 sequence (DNA): TGTGCCAGCAGGAGACAGGGGGCTTATGGAAACACCATATATTTT. Its translation is CASRRQGAYGNTIYF. The whole variable domain, filled in from reference TRBV7-8 and TRBJ1-3, reads GAGVSQSPRYKVAKRGQDVALRCDPISGHVSLFWYQQALGQGPEFLTYFQNEAQLDKSGLPSDRFFAERPEGSVSTLKIQRTQQEDSAVYLCASRRQGAYGNTIYFGEGSWLTVV.